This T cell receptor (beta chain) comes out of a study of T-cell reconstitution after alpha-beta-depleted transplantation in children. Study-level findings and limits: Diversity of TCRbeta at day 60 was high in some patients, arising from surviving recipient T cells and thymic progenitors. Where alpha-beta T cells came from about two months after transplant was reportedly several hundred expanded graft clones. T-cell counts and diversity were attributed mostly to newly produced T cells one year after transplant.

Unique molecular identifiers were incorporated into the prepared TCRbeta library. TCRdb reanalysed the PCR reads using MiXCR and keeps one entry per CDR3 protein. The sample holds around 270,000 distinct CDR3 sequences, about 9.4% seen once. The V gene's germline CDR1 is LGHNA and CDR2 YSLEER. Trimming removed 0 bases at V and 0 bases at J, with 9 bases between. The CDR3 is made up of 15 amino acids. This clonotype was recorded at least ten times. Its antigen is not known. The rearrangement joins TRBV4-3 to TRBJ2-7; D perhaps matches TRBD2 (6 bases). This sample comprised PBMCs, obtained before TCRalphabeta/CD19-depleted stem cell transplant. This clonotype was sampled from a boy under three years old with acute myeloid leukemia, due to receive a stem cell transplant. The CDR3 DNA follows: TGCGCCAGCAGCCAAGATGCCGGGGGCTCCTACGAGCAGTACTTC. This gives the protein CASSQDAGGSYEQYF.